The 15 T cell receptor beta chains in this list originate from one sample, sequenced in a study of CD4 T cells in relation to SARS-CoV-2 and coronaviruses. Produced via immunoSEQ multiplex PCR; TCRdb's table is partial and in-frame only. The repertoire consists of 58,000 or so clones, with about 91% occurring once and the leading ten covering about 0.4%. Sequenced: naive CD4+ T cells from PBMCs. The subset was: naive CD4+ T cells isolated by negative enrichment. The receptors shown here come from an adult with COVID-19.

The chain carries TRBV4-2 and TRBJ2-7; no firm D call. Trimming shortened V by 2 bases and J by 3 bases, and 14 bases separated the two germline ends. The CDR3 has 15 residues. From germline, CDR1 is LGHNA and CDR2 YNFKEQ. CDR3: CASSQTAALGYEQYF. In nucleotides, the CDR3 is TGTGCCAGCAGCCAAACGGCAGCCCTAGGCTACGAGCAGTACTTC.

This rearrangement joins TRBV19 to TRBJ1-2; D is perhaps TRBD1 (5 bases). This CDR3 comprises 12 residues. V gave up 3 bases and J gave up 10 bases, with 12 bases separating them. CDR1 is LNHDA and CDR2 is SQIVND in the germline V gene (reference sequence). This CDR3 reads CASSILDRHYTF. The CDR3 nucleotides read TGTGCCAGTAGTATCCTCGACAGACACTACACCTTC.

This chain joins TRBV30 and TRBJ2-1, with 15 positions matching TRBD2. V shed 4 bases, J shed 8 bases, and the junction held 9 bases outside the gene matches. The CDR3 covers 16 residues. Germline-derived CDR1 and CDR2 are GTSNPN and SVGIG (reference sequence). The CDR3: CAWNGLAGGPGYEQFF. CDR3 sequence (DNA): TGTGCCTGGAACGGACTAGCGGGAGGGCCGGGGTATGAGCAGTTCTTC.

The V call is TRBV5-1, the J call TRBJ2-7; 14 bases align to TRBD2. The CDR3 has 15 residues. The V gene end was trimmed by 4 bases and the J gene end by 7 bases; junction bases not matched to a gene: 7. Germline V gene lookup returns CDR1 SGHRS and CDR2 YFSETQ. The CDR3, as DNA: TGCGCCAGCAGCCCACAGGGACTAGCGGGAGTTGAGCAGTACTTC. Translation: CASSPQGLAGVEQYF.

V gene TRBV5-4 combines with J gene TRBJ2-3; 12 nucleotides agree with TRBD2. V gave up 3 bases and J gave up 4 bases; unmatched junction bases: 12. Per the germline V gene, CDR1 is SGHNT and CDR2 is YYREEE (reference sequence). The length of the CDR3 is 18 residues. The CDR3 protein is CASSSGLAGVRVADTQYF. DNA for the CDR3: TGTGCCAGCAGCTCGGGACTAGCGGGTGTACGGGTTGCAGATACGCAGTATTTT.

The chain joins TRBV5-4 to TRBJ2-7; a weak D match, TRBD2 (5 bases). Germline V gene data show CDR1 as SGHNT and CDR2 as YYREEE (reference sequence). The CDR3 is made up of 15 amino acids. Trimming removed 3 bases at V and 0 bases at J, with 13 bases between. Here the CDR3 DNA reads TGTGCCAGCAGCTACCGACAAGGGAGCTCCTACGAGCAGTACTTC. It yields the protein CASSYRQGSSYEQYF.

This clone occurred a few times. The rearrangement links TRBV27 to TRBJ1-6; 8 nucleotides agree with TRBD1. Trimming took 5 bases from V and 8 from J; bases not matched to a gene: 8. Germline CDR1 MNHEY, CDR2 SMNVEV (reference sequence). This CDR3 is built from 15 residues. The CDR3 DNA follows: TGTGCCAGCAGTCCCCGAACAGGGGGACATTCACCCCTCCACTTT. It specifies CASSPRTGGHSPLHF.

A single count supports this clone. The chain is built from TRBV2 and TRBJ2-1, with unresolved D. CDR3 length equals 16 residues. The germline V and J ends were trimmed by 0 bases and 4 bases, with 13 bases remaining between them. Germline V gives CDR1 SNHLY, CDR2 FYNNEI. CDR3 sequence (DNA): TGTGCCAGCAGTGAAGCGCTTGTGGTAGGGTACAATGAGCAGTTCTTC. Its protein is CASSEALVVGYNEQFF.

The gene calls are TRBV7-2 and TRBJ2-3; D remains ambiguous. The germline V gene has CDR1 SGHTA and CDR2 FQGNSA. V was clipped by 3 bases and J by 4 bases, with 11 bases between them. The CDR3 is 14 residues long. The CDR3, as DNA: TGTGCCAGCAGCTTCATAGACGCCTCAGATACGCAGTATTTT. It codes for CASSFIDASDTQYF.

The DNA of the CDR3 is TGTGCTAGTAGCGGGAGTAGCACAGATACGCAGTATTTT. Its protein is CASSGSSTDTQYF. The rearrangement links TRBV12-5 to TRBJ2-3; 8 bases are shared with TRBD2. CDR1 and CDR2 from the germline V gene are LGHNT and FRNRAP. V was clipped by 8 bases and J by 0 bases; unmatched bases: 1. The CDR3 covers 13 residues. The whole variable domain, filled in from reference TRBV12-5 and TRBJ2-3, reads DARVTQTPRHKVTEMGQEVTMRCQPILGHNTVFWYRQTMMQGLELLAYFRNRAPLDDSGMPKDRFSAEMPDATLATLKIQPSEPRDSAVYFCASSGSSTDTQYFGPGTRLTVL.

This clone appeared a few times. The chain has TRBV11-2 and TRBJ1-1; D is undetermined. V dropped 6 bases and J dropped 3 bases, with 17 bases sitting between them. Germline values: CDR1 SGHAT, CDR2 FQNNGV. CDR3 length: 15 residues. The CDR3 region has the DNA TGTGCCAGCAGTTACCCCCGGGCTGGGGACACTGAAGCTTTCTTT. This translates into CASSYPRAGDTEAFF.

The chain combines TRBV25-1 with TRBJ2-1; no clear D. Germline CDR1 and CDR2: MGHDK and SYGVNS. The CDR3 extends over 16 amino acids. V was clipped by 6 bases and J by 0 bases, with 15 bases between them. DNA of the CDR3: TGTGCCAGCAGCGATTCCTGGCGGAGCTCCTACAATGAGCAGTTCTTC. This translates into CASSDSWRSSYNEQFF. The full variable domain, rest sourced from reference TRBV25-1 and TRBJ2-1, is EADIYQTPRYLVIGTGKKITLECSQTMGHDKMYWYQQDPGMELHLIHYSYGVNSTEKGDLSSESTVSRIRTEHFPLTLESARPSHTSQYLCASSDSWRSSYNEQFFGPGTRLTVL.

The gene calls are TRBV18 and TRBJ2-3; D call uncertain. The CDR3 is made up of 15 amino acids. From germline, CDR1 is KGHSH and CDR2 LQKENI. Trimming removed 6 bases from V and 2 bases from J, with 15 bases in between. In nucleotides, the CDR3 is TGTGCCAGCTCTCCGAAGGCCAGGCTCACAGATACGCAGTATTTT. It specifies CASSPKARLTDTQYF.

The V call is TRBV28, the J call TRBJ1-1; no reliable D call. Germline CDR1 and CDR2: MDHEN and SYDVKM. The V end lost 2 bases, the J end lost 6 bases, and 10 bases lay between the germline ends. The CDR3 sequence is 13 residues long. The CDR3, as DNA: TGTGCCAGCAGTTTACGAGAGCCCCCTGAAGCTTTCTTT. Translated, it gives CASSLREPPEAFF.

The chain is built from TRBV7-3 and TRBJ2-6; 8 bases are a match to TRBD2. The germline V gene encodes CDR1 SGHTA and CDR2 FQGTGA. Trimming took 5 bases from V and 4 from J; bases not matched to a gene: 10. This CDR3 has 17 amino acids. The CDR3 region is CASSPSRGGPGANVLTF. The CDR3 DNA sequence: TGTGCCAGCAGCCCATCACGGGGGGGGCCCGGGGCCAACGTCCTGACTTTC.